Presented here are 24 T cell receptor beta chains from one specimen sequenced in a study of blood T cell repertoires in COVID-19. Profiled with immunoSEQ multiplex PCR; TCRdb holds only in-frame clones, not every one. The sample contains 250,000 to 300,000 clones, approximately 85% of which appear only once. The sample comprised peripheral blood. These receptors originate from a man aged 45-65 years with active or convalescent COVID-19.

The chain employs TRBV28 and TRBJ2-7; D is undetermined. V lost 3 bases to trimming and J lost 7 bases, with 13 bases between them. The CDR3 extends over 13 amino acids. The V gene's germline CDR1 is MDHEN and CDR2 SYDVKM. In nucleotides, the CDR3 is TGTGCCAGCAGTTTCGACGAGCCCGGGGAGCAGTACTTC. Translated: CASSFDEPGEQYF. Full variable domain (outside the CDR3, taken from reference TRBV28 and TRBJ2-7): DVKVTQSSRYLVKRTGEKVFLECVQDMDHENMFWYRQDPGLGLRLIYFSYDVKMKEKGDIPEGYSVSREKKERFSLILESASTNQTSMYLCASSFDEPGEQYFGPGTRLTVT.

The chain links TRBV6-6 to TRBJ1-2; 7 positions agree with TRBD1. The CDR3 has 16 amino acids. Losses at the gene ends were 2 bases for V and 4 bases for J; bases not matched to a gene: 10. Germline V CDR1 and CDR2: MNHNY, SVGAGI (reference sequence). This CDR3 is CASSYAGTEGGYGYTF. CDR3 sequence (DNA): TGTGCCAGCAGTTACGCTGGGACAGAGGGAGGCTATGGCTACACCTTC.

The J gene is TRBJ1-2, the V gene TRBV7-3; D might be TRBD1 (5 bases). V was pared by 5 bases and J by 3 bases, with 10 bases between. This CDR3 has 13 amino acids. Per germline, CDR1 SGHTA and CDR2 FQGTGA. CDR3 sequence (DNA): TGTGCCAGCAGCGTGGCGGGGGACTATGGCTACACCTTC. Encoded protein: CASSVAGDYGYTF.

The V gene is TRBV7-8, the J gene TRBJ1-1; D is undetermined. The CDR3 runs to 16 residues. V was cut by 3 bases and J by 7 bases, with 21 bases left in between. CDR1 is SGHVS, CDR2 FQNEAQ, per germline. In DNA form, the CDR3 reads TGTGCCAGCAGCTTGACCGGCGCGGCACTGGGTGGTGAAGCTTTCTTT. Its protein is CASSLTGAALGGEAFF. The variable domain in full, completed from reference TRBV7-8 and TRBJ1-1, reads GAGVSQSPRYKVAKRGQDVALRCDPISGHVSLFWYQQALGQGPEFLTYFQNEAQLDKSGLPSDRFFAERPEGSVSTLKIQRTQQEDSAVYLCASSLTGAALGGEAFFGQGTRLTVV.

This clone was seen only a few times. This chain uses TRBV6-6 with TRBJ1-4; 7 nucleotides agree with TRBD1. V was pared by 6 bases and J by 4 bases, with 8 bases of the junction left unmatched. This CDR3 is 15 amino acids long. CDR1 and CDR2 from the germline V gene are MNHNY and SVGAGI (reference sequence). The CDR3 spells CASRPHDRDNEKLFF. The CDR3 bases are TGTGCCAGCAGGCCTCATGACAGGGATAATGAAAAACTGTTTTTT.

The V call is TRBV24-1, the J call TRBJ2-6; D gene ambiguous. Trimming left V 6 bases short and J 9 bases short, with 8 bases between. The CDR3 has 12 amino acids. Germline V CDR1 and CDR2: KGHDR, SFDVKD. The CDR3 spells CATSLSGNVLTF. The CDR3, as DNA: TGTGCCACCAGTTTGTCGGGCAACGTCCTGACTTTC.

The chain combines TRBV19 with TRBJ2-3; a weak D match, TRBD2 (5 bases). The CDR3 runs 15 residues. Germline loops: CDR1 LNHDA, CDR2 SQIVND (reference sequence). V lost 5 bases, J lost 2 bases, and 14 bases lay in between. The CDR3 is CASSPRRVYTDTQYF. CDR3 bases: TGTGCCAGTAGTCCACGGCGGGTATACACAGATACGCAGTATTTT.

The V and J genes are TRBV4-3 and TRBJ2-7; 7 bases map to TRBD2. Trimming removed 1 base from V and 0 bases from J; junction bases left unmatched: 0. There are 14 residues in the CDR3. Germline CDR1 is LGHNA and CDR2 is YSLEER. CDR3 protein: CASSQGGGSYEQYF. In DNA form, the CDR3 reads TGCGCCAGCAGCCAAGGCGGGGGCTCCTACGAGCAGTACTTC.

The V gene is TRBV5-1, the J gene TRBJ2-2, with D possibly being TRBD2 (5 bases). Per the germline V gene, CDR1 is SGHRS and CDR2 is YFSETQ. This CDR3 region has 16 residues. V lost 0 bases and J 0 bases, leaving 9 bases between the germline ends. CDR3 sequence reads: CASSLASGTNTGELFF. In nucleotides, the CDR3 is TGCGCCAGCAGCTTGGCCTCCGGGACGAACACCGGGGAGCTGTTTTTT.

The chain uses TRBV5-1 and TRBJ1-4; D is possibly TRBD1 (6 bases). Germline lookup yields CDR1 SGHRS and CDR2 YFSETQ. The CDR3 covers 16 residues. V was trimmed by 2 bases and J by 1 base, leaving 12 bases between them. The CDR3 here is CASSFQGPRTNEKLFF. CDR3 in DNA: TGCGCCAGCAGCTTCCAGGGGCCACGAACTAATGAAAAACTGTTTTTT.

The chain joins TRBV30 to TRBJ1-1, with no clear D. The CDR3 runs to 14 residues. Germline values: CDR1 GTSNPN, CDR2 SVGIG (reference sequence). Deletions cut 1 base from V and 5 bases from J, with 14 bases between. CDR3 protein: CAWSAGTRGTEAFF. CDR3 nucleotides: TGTGCCTGGAGTGCCGGAACCCGCGGGACTGAAGCTTTCTTT.

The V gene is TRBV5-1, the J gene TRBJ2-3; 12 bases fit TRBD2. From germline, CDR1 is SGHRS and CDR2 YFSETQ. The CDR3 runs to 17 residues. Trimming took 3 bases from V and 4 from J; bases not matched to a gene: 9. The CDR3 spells CASSSRLAGVRADTQYF. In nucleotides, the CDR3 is TGCGCCAGCAGCTCTCGACTAGCGGGAGTTAGGGCAGATACGCAGTATTTT.

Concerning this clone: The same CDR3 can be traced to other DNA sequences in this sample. CDR3 DNA: TGTGCCAGCAGCGGAGGCGATTCACCCCTCCACTTT. Amino acid sequence: CASSGGDSPLHF. The chain joins TRBV9 to TRBJ1-6; D is ambiguous. The CDR3 has 12 residues. V gave up 3 bases and J gave up 8 bases, with 6 bases separating them. Germline V lookup: CDR1 SGDLS, CDR2 YYNGEE. Complete variable domain (other parts from reference TRBV9 and TRBJ1-6): DSGVTQTPKHLITATGQRVTLRCSPRSGDLSVYWYQQSLDQGLQFLIQYYNGEERAKGNILERFSAQQFPDLHSELNLSSLELGDSALYFCASSGGDSPLHFGNGTRLTVT.

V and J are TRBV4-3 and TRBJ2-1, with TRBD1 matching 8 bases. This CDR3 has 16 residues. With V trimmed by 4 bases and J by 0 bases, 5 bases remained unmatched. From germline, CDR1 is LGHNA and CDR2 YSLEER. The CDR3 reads CASSPRQGSSYNEQFF. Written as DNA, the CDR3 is TGCGCCAGCAGCCCTAGACAGGGGAGCTCCTACAATGAGCAGTTCTTC.

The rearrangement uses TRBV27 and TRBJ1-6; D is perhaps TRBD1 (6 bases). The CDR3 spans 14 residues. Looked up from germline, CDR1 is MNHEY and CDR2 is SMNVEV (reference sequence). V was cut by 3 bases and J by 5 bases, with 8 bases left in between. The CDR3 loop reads CASSFRTDNSPLHF. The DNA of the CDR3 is TGTGCCAGCAGTTTTAGGACAGATAATTCACCCCTCCACTTT.

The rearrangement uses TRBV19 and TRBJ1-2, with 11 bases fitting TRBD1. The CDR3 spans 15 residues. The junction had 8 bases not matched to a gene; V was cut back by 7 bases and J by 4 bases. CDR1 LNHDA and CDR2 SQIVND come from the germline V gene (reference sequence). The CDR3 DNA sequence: TGTGCCAGTACCGCCGGGACAGGGGGGGCCTATGGCTACACCTTC. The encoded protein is CASTAGTGGAYGYTF.

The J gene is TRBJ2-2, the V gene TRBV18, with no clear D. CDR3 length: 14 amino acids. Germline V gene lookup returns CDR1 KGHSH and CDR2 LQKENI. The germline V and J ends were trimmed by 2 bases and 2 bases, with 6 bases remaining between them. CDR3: CASSPRHNTGELFF. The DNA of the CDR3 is TGTGCCAGCTCACCAAGACATAACACCGGGGAGCTGTTTTTT.

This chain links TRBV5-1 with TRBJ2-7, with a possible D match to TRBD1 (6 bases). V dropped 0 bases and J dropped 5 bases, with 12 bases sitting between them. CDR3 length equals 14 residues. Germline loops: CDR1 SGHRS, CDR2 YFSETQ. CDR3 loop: CASSLGDTFNEQYF. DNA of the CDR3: TGCGCCAGCAGCTTGGGGGACACGTTTAACGAGCAGTACTTC.

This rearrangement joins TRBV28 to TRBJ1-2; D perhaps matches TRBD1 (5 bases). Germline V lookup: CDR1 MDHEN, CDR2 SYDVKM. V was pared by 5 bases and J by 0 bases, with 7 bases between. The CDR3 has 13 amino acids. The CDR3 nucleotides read TGTGCCAGCAGTAGGGGATCTAACTATGGCTACACCTTC. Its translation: CASSRGSNYGYTF.

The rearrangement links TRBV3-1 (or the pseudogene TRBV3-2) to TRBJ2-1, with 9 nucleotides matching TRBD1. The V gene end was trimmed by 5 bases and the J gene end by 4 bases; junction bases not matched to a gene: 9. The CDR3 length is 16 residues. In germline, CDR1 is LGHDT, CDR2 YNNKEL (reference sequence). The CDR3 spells CASSGDGQGIYNEQFF. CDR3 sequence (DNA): TGTGCCAGCAGCGGAGACGGACAGGGGATATACAATGAGCAGTTCTTC.

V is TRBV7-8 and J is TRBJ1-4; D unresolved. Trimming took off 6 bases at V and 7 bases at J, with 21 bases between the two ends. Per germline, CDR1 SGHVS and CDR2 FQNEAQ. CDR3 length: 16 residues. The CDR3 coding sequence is TGTGCCAGCAGTCCTCTACCGGGTCATCGGGGTGAAAAACTGTTTTTT. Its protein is CASSPLPGHRGEKLFF.

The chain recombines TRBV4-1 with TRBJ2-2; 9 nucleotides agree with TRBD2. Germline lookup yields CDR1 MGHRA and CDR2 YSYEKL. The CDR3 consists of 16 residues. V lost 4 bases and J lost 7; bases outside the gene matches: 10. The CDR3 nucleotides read TGCGCCAGCAGCCGCTGGGTAGCGGGGGCAGTCGGGGAGCTGTTTTTT. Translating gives CASSRWVAGAVGELFF.

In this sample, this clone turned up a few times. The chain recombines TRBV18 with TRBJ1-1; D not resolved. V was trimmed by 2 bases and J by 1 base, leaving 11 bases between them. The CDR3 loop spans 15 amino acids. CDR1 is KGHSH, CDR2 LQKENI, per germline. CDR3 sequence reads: CASSPRSGENTEAFF. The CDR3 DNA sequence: TGTGCCAGCTCACCAAGGTCCGGGGAGAACACTGAAGCTTTCTTT.

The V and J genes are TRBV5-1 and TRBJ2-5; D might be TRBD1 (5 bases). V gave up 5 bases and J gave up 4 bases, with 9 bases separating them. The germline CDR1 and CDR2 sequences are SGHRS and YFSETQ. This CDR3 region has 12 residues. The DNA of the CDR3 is TGCGCCAGCAGGGCAGGGCGAGAGACCCAGTACTTC. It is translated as CASRAGRETQYF.